A selection of T cell receptor beta chains follows, all from one sample in a study of persistence of HIV-infected CD4 T cells. These receptors lack a known antigen. Clones were read by immunoSEQ multiplex PCR, and TCRdb kept only the in-frame ones, dropping some. The repertoire holds tens of thousands of clones, with more than 75% as singletons. Sequences were derived from CD4+ T cells sorted from PBMCs after 18-hour stimulation, sampled from a patient who received antiretroviral therapy. These TCRs come from an adult man with HIV who was CMV-seropositive. Both conserved end residues are part of each CDR3. The order of the fields is V gene, CDR3 protein.

V: TRBV4-2; CDR3: CASSRDRSSYEQYF
V: TRBV29-1; CDR3: CSARDRENYGYTF
V: TRBV6-2/TRBV6-3; CDR3: CASSSYGAGAVGEQFF
V: TRBV24-1; CDR3: CATRSNLDADTQYF
V: TRBV30; CDR3: CAWKDGGPNSPLHF
V: TRBV27; CDR3: CASSTYSSGGGNEQFF
V: TRBV2; CDR3: CASSGGSSLGETQYF
V: TRBV11-3; CDR3: CASSQRDNAEAFF
V: TRBV7-8; CDR3: CASSPTGGSNSPLHF
V: TRBV4-2; CDR3: CASSQVSPLATDTQYF
V: TRBV2; CDR3: CASSQDRARFGFLFGTNEKLFF
V: TRBV6-5; CDR3: CASSFTGTSGTGELFF
V: TRBV28; CDR3: CASSSPSGITYEQYF
V: TRBV10-3; CDR3: CAISERENTGELFF
V: TRBV4-1; CDR3: CASSQDDEQGHTDTQYF
V: TRBV10-2; CDR3: CASSGLGRTGKNSPLHF
V: TRBV18; CDR3: CASSPARATYEQYF
V: TRBV10-1; CDR3: CASSQTGRTEAFF
V: TRBV6-5; CDR3: CASQKGQTRNQPQHF
V: TRBV10-2; CDR3: CASKLGGEREQYF
V: TRBV5-1; CDR3: CASSLSIVGGSNEKLFF
V: TRBV25-1; CDR3: CASSIGGGQEKLFF
V: TRBV5-6; CDR3: CASRRQGAPSNQPQHF
V: TRBV19; CDR3: CASSIFAGSVSNQPQHF
V: TRBV7-9; CDR3: CASYLDGWGDTEAFF
V: TRBV5-1; CDR3: CASTSPGETQYF
V: TRBV6-5; CDR3: CASTGAINEKLFF
V: TRBV25-1; CDR3: CASSWGINQPQHF
V: TRBV10-3; CDR3: CAISGMTSTQETQYF
V: TRBV11-3; CDR3: CASSADRGNAYNEQFF